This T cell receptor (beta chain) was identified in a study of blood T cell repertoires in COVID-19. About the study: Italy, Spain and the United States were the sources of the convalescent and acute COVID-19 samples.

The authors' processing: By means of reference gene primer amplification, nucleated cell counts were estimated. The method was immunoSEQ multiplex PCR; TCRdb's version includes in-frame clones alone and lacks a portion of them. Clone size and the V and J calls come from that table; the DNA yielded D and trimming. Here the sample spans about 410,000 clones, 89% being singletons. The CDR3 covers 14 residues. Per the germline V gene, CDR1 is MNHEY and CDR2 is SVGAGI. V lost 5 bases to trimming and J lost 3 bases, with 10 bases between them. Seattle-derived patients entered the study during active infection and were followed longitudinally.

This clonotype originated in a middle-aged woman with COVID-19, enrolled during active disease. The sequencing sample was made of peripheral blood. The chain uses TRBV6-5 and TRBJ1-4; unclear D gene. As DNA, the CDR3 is TGTGCCAGCAGTCGACAAGTTGCTAATGAAAAACTGTTTTTT. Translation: CASSRQVANEKLFF.